Each of the 21 T cell receptor beta chains below was sequenced from the same sample in a study of cytomegalovirus exposure and HLA in healthy donors. The table came from immunoSEQ multiplex PCR; TCRdb's copy has only in-frame clones and leaves some out. The sample lists approximately 230,000 clones, less than 90% occurring once. Input material: PBMCs. The receptors shown here come from a man aged 18 to 35 in good health and CMV-seropositive.

The chain is built from TRBV5-4 and TRBJ2-7; D unresolved. The CDR3 is 13 amino acids. Trimming took 5 bases from V and 2 from J, leaving 11 bases between them. From germline, CDR1 is SGHNT and CDR2 YYREEE (reference sequence). In DNA form, the CDR3 reads TGTGCCAGCAGTTCCCTTGAACCCTACGAGCAGTACTTC. It yields the protein CASSSLEPYEQYF.

J is TRBJ2-5 and V is TRBV12-5; 8 nucleotides align to TRBD2. The CDR3 has 19 residues. Germline trimming cut 0 bases from V and 4 bases from J; bases unmatched to any gene: 16. In germline, CDR1 is LGHNT, CDR2 FRNRAP. This CDR3 is CASGLVYTLRLAGGETQYF. CDR3 in DNA: TGTGCTAGTGGTTTGGTATACACCCTGCGGCTAGCGGGTGGAGAGACCCAGTACTTC.

This chain links TRBV11-2 with TRBJ2-7; 11 bases map to TRBD2. The CDR3 loop spans 16 amino acids. Germline V CDR1 and CDR2: SGHAT, FQNNGV. V trimming: 5 bases; J trimming: 4 bases; junction bases outside the gene matches: 10. DNA for the CDR3: TGTGCCAGCAGCCCCCTTAGCGGGAGGGCAAGTTACGAGCAGTACTTC. It encodes CASSPLSGRASYEQYF.

The rearrangement uses TRBV5-1 and TRBJ2-2; no reliable D call. This CDR3 contains 14 residues. In germline, CDR1 is SGHRS, CDR2 YFSETQ. Trimming left V 0 bases short and J 5 bases short, with 8 bases between. In nucleotides, the CDR3 is TGCGCCAGCAGCTTGGGGACGTTGACCGGGGAGCTGTTTTTT. Its protein is CASSLGTLTGELFF. The complete variable domain, with remaining parts taken from reference TRBV5-1 and TRBJ2-2, reads KAGVTQTPRYLIKTRGQQVTLSCSPISGHRSVSWYQQTPGQGLQFLFEYFSETQRNKGNFPGRFSGRQFSNSRSEMNVSTLELGDSALYLCASSLGTLTGELFFGEGSRLTVL.

The chain recombines TRBV30 with TRBJ1-2; 8 bases line up with TRBD1. V was clipped by 2 bases and J by 6 bases; unmatched bases: 17. The CDR3 runs 17 residues. Germline V CDR1 and CDR2: GTSNPN, SVGIG (reference sequence). The DNA for the CDR3 is TGTGCCTGGAGTACGTACGCCCGGACAGGGACCATGGATGGCTACACCTTC. This gives the protein CAWSTYARTGTMDGYTF.

This clone was counted once. The rearrangement uses TRBV4-3 and TRBJ2-1; D remains ambiguous. CDR1 and CDR2 (germline): LGHNA, YSLEER. The ends were cut back, 0 bases at V and 0 bases at J, with 15 bases in the middle. The CDR3 loop spans 18 amino acids. The DNA for the CDR3 is TGCGCCAGCAGCCAAGATCTTGGACGGTCACTCTCCTACAATGAGCAGTTCTTC. Amino acids: CASSQDLGRSLSYNEQFF.

This clone was observed a handful of times. This chain uses TRBV5-1 with TRBJ2-7; TRBD1 is a possible D gene (6 bases). Trimming stripped 4 bases from V and 5 bases from J, with 13 bases between. From germline, CDR1 is SGHRS and CDR2 YFSETQ. CDR3 length: 13 residues. In nucleotides, the CDR3 is TGCGCCAGCAGCCGAGGACAGCTGGACGAGCAGTACTTC. It codes for CASSRGQLDEQYF.

This clone was recorded only once. The chain employs TRBV5-1 and TRBJ2-7; D remains ambiguous. The germline V gene has CDR1 SGHRS and CDR2 YFSETQ. This CDR3 has 14 residues. V dropped 0 bases and J dropped 0 bases, with 7 bases sitting between them. The CDR3 coding sequence is TGCGCCAGCAGCTTGGCCGGAGCCTCCTACGAGCAGTACTTC. Its protein is CASSLAGASYEQYF.

This rearrangement joins TRBV11-2 to TRBJ2-6; no clear D. Germline V lookup: CDR1 SGHAT, CDR2 FQNNGV. The CDR3 runs 16 residues. V was trimmed by 3 bases and J by 4 bases, leaving 13 bases between them. The CDR3 is CASSLTRDTGANVLTF. The DNA for the CDR3 is TGTGCCAGCAGCTTGACCCGAGATACCGGGGCCAACGTCCTGACTTTC.

The rearrangement joins TRBV20-1 to TRBJ1-2; 9 nucleotides line up with TRBD1. The CDR3 is made up of 11 amino acids. The V gene end was trimmed by 8 bases and the J gene end by 7 bases; junction bases not matched to a gene: 5. Germline values: CDR1 DFQATT, CDR2 SNEGSKA (reference sequence). The CDR3 DNA follows: TGCAGTACAACAGGGGGCGGTGGCTACACCTTC. This sequence encodes CSTTGGGGYTF.

The chain couples TRBV5-6 to TRBJ2-7; weak D call: TRBD1 (5 bases). Germline CDR1 SGHDT, CDR2 YYEEEE. V was clipped by 3 bases and J by 0 bases, with 10 bases between them. This CDR3 spans 14 amino acids. CDR3 amino acids: CASSWGASSYEQYF. The CDR3 DNA reads TGTGCCAGCAGCTGGGGCGCGAGCTCCTACGAGCAGTACTTC.

The sample holds a few counts of this clone. The J gene is TRBJ1-2, the V gene TRBV2; 8 nucleotides line up with TRBD1. V dropped 2 bases and J dropped 7; count of bases not matched to a gene: 6. Germline CDR1 reads SNHLY; CDR2 reads FYNNEI. The CDR3 runs to 14 residues. The CDR3 coding sequence is TGTGCCAGCAGTGAATTAGCCGGGACAGGTGGCTACACCTTC. Its translation is CASSELAGTGGYTF.

This clone was counted a single time. The chain links TRBV11-3 to TRBJ2-1; TRBD2 might be the D (5 bases). The CDR3 length is 12 residues. Trimming stripped 8 bases from V and 7 bases from J, with 12 bases between. Germline V gene data show CDR1 as SGHNT and CDR2 as YENEEA. CDR3 sequence reads: CASSRGLNEQFF. The CDR3 DNA follows: TGTGCCAGCTCCCGAGGACTGAATGAGCAGTTCTTC.

This clone was recorded only once. The rearrangement links TRBV19 to TRBJ2-3; perhaps D is TRBD1 or TRBD2 (5 bases each). The CDR3 spans 15 residues. V was shortened by 3 bases and J by 0 bases, with 10 bases between the two germline ends. Germline CDR1 is LNHDA and CDR2 is SQIVND (reference sequence). CDR3: CASSIDSGSTDTQYF. Here the CDR3 DNA reads TGTGCCAGTAGTATCGACAGCGGTAGCACAGATACGCAGTATTTT. The whole variable domain, filled in from reference TRBV19 and TRBJ2-3, reads DGGITQSPKYLFRKEGQNVTLSCEQNLNHDAMYWYRQDPGQGLRLIYYSQIVNDFQKGDIAEGYSVSREKKESFPLTVTSAQKNPTAFYLCASSIDSGSTDTQYFGPGTRLTVL.

This chain joins TRBV6-5 and TRBJ2-1; no definite D call. Trimming removed 3 bases from V and 5 bases from J, with 11 bases in between. The CDR3 has 14 residues. The V gene's germline CDR1 is MNHEY and CDR2 SVGAGI. For the CDR3, the DNA is TGTGCCAGCAGTTATCTGCCGGGCGACAATGAGCAGTTCTTC. Translated: CASSYLPGDNEQFF.

The V gene is TRBV28, the J gene TRBJ2-7; 9 bases agree with TRBD1. The CDR3 is 16 residues long. V lost 2 bases, J lost 1 base, and 6 bases stayed unmatched. Per the germline V gene, CDR1 is MDHEN and CDR2 is SYDVKM. The CDR3 region is CASSLGRQGVSYEQYF. Here the CDR3 DNA reads TGTGCCAGCAGTTTAGGGCGACAGGGGGTTTCCTACGAGCAGTACTTC.

The rearrangement links TRBV5-1 to TRBJ2-7; TRBD2 matches at 15 bases. The CDR3 is 16 residues long. J was trimmed by 4 bases and V by 3 bases; bases with no gene match: 5. CDR1 SGHRS and CDR2 YFSETQ come from the germline V gene. The CDR3 region is CASSSGTSGRWYEQYF. CDR3 nucleotides: TGCGCCAGCAGCTCCGGGACTAGCGGGAGGTGGTACGAGCAGTACTTC.

The table lists this clone with a few counts. The chain joins TRBV9 to TRBJ1-2; D is unclear. Trimming pared 0 bases from V and 1 base from J, leaving 7 bases between. Per the germline V gene, CDR1 is SGDLS and CDR2 is YYNGEE. CDR3 length: 14 residues. The CDR3 protein is CASSVGTNNYGYTF. As DNA, the CDR3 is TGTGCCAGCAGCGTAGGTACCAATAACTATGGCTACACCTTC.

This clone was seen only a few times. The chain has TRBV5-5 and TRBJ2-4; perhaps TRBD1 as D (5 bases). The V and J ends lost 2 bases and 6 bases respectively, with 9 bases between them. Germline V gives CDR1 SGHKS, CDR2 YYEKEE (reference sequence). The CDR3 has 13 residues. The CDR3 nucleotides are TGTGCCAGCAGCTTTGGGGCCCGAAACATTCAGTACTTC. Its protein is CASSFGARNIQYF.

The V call is TRBV29-1, the J call TRBJ2-4, with 8 bases identical to TRBD1. Trimming removed 2 bases from V and 5 bases from J; junction bases left unmatched: 2. The CDR3 length is 13 residues. The germline gives CDR1 SQVTM, CDR2 ANQGSEA. CDR3 protein: CSVEPGGENIQYF. As DNA, the CDR3 is TGCAGCGTTGAACCAGGGGGCGAAAACATTCAGTACTTC. The full variable domain, in which reference TRBV29-1 and TRBJ2-4 provide the parts outside the CDR3, is SAVISQKPSRDICQRGTSLTIQCQVDSQVTMMFWYRQQPGQSLTLIATANQGSEATYESGFVIDKFPISRPNLTFSTLTVSNMSPEDSSIYLCSVEPGGENIQYFGAGTRLSVL.

The gene calls are TRBV19 and TRBJ2-3; 9 nucleotides agree with TRBD2. The germline V gene has CDR1 LNHDA and CDR2 SQIVND (reference sequence). With V trimmed by 5 bases and J by 1 base, 7 bases remained unmatched. The CDR3 is made up of 16 amino acids. CDR3: CASSPRTSVGTDTQYF. Here the CDR3 DNA reads TGTGCCAGTAGTCCTCGGACTAGCGTGGGCACAGATACGCAGTATTTT. The variable domain in full, completed from reference TRBV19 and TRBJ2-3, reads DGGITQSPKYLFRKEGQNVTLSCEQNLNHDAMYWYRQDPGQGLRLIYYSQIVNDFQKGDIAEGYSVSREKKESFPLTVTSAQKNPTAFYLCASSPRTSVGTDTQYFGPGTRLTVL.